This T cell receptor beta chain stems from a study of T cell repertoires in cytomegalovirus infection. For the study at large: As its CMV epitopes, the study selected recently identified HLA-C-restricted and well-studied HLA-B-restricted targets. Notes on the study in general: Across the ex vivo response, the dominant clonotypes were HLA-C-restricted CMV-specific TCR beta clonotypes.

TCRdb redid the calling of the reads with MiXCR, one entry per CDR3 protein. The profile shows fewer than 900,000 distinct CDR3 sequences, just under 30% of them singletons. Regarding this clonotype: Antigen unknown.

V gave up 2 bases and J gave up 1 base, with 15 bases separating them. The CDR3 runs to 17 residues. Germline CDR1 reads MNHEY; CDR2 reads SVGAGI. This clonotype originated in a human donor in good health (CMV status not recorded). Some clones in this sample may be carry-over from other donors' samples. The starting material was cultured CD8+ T cells from PBMCs, obtained from culture after CMV antigen stimulation. The V gene is TRBV6-5, the J gene TRBJ2-1; tentative D call: TRBD2 (6 bases). The CDR3 sequence is CASSYGSTGGSYNEQFF. Here the CDR3 DNA reads TGTGCCAGCAGTTACGGCTCTACTGGGGGGTCCTACAATGAGCAGTTCTTC.